This TCR beta chain was profiled in a study of radiotherapy plus CTLA-4 blockade in lung cancer. Study-wide background: Of all patients, around 18% responded objectively and approximately 31% showed disease control. Whole-study results and caveats: Clones of tumor-derived TCRs expanded in blood after radiotherapy plus ipilimumab. Interferon-beta, together with early blood T cell clone dynamics, reportedly best predicted response.

Those with chemo-refractory metastatic non-small-cell lung cancer were treated with focal radiation combined with CTLA-4 blockade using ipilimumab. Per germline, CDR1 LNHDA and CDR2 SQIVND (reference sequence). Trimming took off 1 base at V and 6 bases at J, with 13 bases between the two ends. The CDR3 extends over 15 amino acids. TCRdb keeps only in-frame clones here, not all; method: immunoSEQ multiplex PCR. The sample contains over 70,000 clones, roughly 86% of which appear only once. Remarks on this clone: Antigen: not known.

The source is a human donor with non-small cell lung cancer who had a partial response to radiotherapy plus ipilimumab. Material: peripheral blood, obtained from a patient treated with radiotherapy plus ipilimumab. The chain joins TRBV19 to TRBJ2-4; possible D gene TRBD1, 6 bases. The CDR3 loop reads CASSIAPGQLNIQYF. Written as DNA, the CDR3 is TGTGCCAGTAGTATAGCCCCTGGACAGCTAAACATTCAGTACTTC.